The 21 T cell receptor beta chains reported below all come from one sample, sequenced in a study of spatial heterogeneity in lung cancer. The time point is: sample taken at primary tumor resection. Tumor, nontumor lung or frozen PBMC supplied whole RNA that was sequenced unsorted. TCRdb re-derived calls from the 5' RACE reads in MiXCR, one entry per CDR3 protein. The data show about 56,000 distinct CDR3 sequences, 7.5% to 8.5% seen once. Specimen: PBMCs, collected at surgery. The receptors were sampled from a female donor with early-stage non-small cell lung cancer.

To note about this clonotype: This may arise from a read error, as a much more abundant clone is one base away. Since no conserved phenylalanine or tryptophan closes the CDR3, a read error is the likely cause. This chain's CDR3 is CASSPGTGTDYEQYY. As DNA, the CDR3 is TGTGCCAGCAGTCCCGGGACAGGGACCGACTACGAGCAGTACTAC. The V and J genes are TRBV28 and TRBJ2-7, with 9 bases lining up with TRBD1. The CDR3 loop spans 15 amino acids. Germline CDR1 and CDR2: MDHEN and SYDVKM. V lost 5 bases to trimming and J lost 3 bases; unmatched junction nucleotides: 8.

This clonotype was counted ten times or more. This chain connects TRBV29-1 to TRBJ2-2; D unclear. The CDR3 totals 11 residues. From germline, CDR1 is SQVTM and CDR2 ANQGSEA. V was shortened by 3 bases and J by 7 bases, with 6 bases between the two germline ends. The CDR3 coding sequence is TGCAGCGTTGAGGGTGACGGGGAGCTGTTTTTT. Translation: CSVEGDGELFF.

This sequence joins TRBV20-1 and TRBJ1-5; unclear D gene. The germline CDR1 and CDR2 sequences are DFQATT and SNEGSKA (reference sequence). V shed 0 bases and J shed 1 base, with 10 bases lying between them. There are 15 residues in the CDR3. CDR3 coding DNA: TGCAGTGCTAGAGATCTCGGGCAAAGCAATCAGCCCCAGCATTTT. Protein product: CSARDLGQSNQPQHF.

The V and J genes are TRBV5-6 and TRBJ2-1; D is undetermined. V lost 4 bases, J lost 0 bases, and 11 bases lay in between. Looked up from germline, CDR1 is SGHDT and CDR2 is YYEEEE. The CDR3 extends over 15 amino acids. The CDR3, as DNA: TGTGCCAGCAGCCTTGACTGGAGCTCCTACAATGAGCAGTTCTTC. Translating it yields CASSLDWSSYNEQFF.

Ten or more counts support this clonotype. V usage is TRBV5-1 and J usage is TRBJ1-2, with unresolved D. Trimming cost V 2 bases and J 4 bases, with 12 bases left between them. CDR1 is SGHRS, CDR2 YFSETQ, per germline. The CDR3 covers 14 residues. CDR3 DNA: TGCGCCAGCAGCTTTTCCCCAGGCTCCTATGGCTACACCTTC. This translates into CASSFSPGSYGYTF.

This clonotype was recorded many times. This chain joins TRBV3-1 and TRBJ2-1, with D tentatively TRBD2 (6 bases). This CDR3 is built from 15 residues. V shed 0 bases and J shed 1 base, with 7 bases lying between them. Looked up from germline, CDR1 is LGHDT and CDR2 is YNNKEL (reference sequence). DNA of the CDR3: TGTGCCAGCAGCCAAGAGGGGGGTTCCTACAATGAGCAGTTCTTC. It codes for CASSQEGGSYNEQFF.

This clonotype was counted at least ten times. The chain combines TRBV6-2 or TRBV6-3 with TRBJ1-1; perhaps TRBD1 as D (5 bases). Trimming removed 10 bases at V and 0 bases at J, with 18 bases between. The CDR3 covers 15 residues. In germline, CDR1 is MNHEY, CDR2 SVGEGT. Here the CDR3 reads CATLLTAPMNTEAFF. The CDR3 DNA is TGTGCCACACTGCTGACAGCACCAATGAACACTGAAGCTTTCTTT.

This clonotype has more than one count but fewer than ten. The V call is TRBV2, the J call TRBJ1-1; 7 positions match TRBD1. The CDR3 loop spans 15 amino acids. Trimming cost V 4 bases and J 5 bases; bases outside gene matches: 10. In germline, CDR1 is SNHLY, CDR2 FYNNEI. CDR3 DNA: TGTGCCAGCAGTGGTATGACAGGGACGGGGACTGAAGCTTTCTTT. Its translation: CASSGMTGTGTEAFF.

V is TRBV6-6 and J is TRBJ1-5, with a tentative D call TRBD1 (6 bases). The length of the CDR3 is 13 residues. Germline values: CDR1 MNHNY, CDR2 SVGAGI (reference sequence). V lost 1 base and J 7 bases, leaving 8 bases between the germline ends. This CDR3 is CASSYYRDQPQHF. The CDR3 DNA follows: TGTGCCAGCAGTTACTACAGGGACCAGCCCCAGCATTTT.

This clonotype was detected ten times or more. The rearrangement joins TRBV20-1 to TRBJ1-1; TRBD1 agrees at 7 bases. J lost 0 bases, V lost 4 bases, and 5 bases had no gene match. The germline CDR1 and CDR2 sequences are DFQATT and SNEGSKA (reference sequence). The CDR3 has 14 amino acids. CDR3 sequence: CSATGTALNTEAFF. The CDR3 region has the DNA TGCAGTGCTACCGGGACAGCCCTGAACACTGAAGCTTTCTTT.

This clonotype was observed at least ten times. V is TRBV5-4 and J is TRBJ2-3; D possibly corresponds to TRBD2 (6 bases). Looked up from germline, CDR1 is SGHNT and CDR2 is YYREEE (reference sequence). The CDR3 contains 15 residues. The V end lost 4 bases, the J end lost 0 bases, and 12 bases lay between the germline ends. Here the CDR3 reads CASSPRDLSTDTQYF. For the CDR3, the DNA is TGTGCCAGCAGCCCGCGGGACCTTAGCACAGATACGCAGTATTTT.

This clonotype qualifies as medium-sized. The V gene is TRBV15, the J gene TRBJ2-3; D gene uncertain. V was cut by 0 bases and J by 14 bases, with 6 bases left in between. Germline values: CDR1 LNHNV, CDR2 YYDKDF (reference sequence). This CDR3 has 10 amino acids. In nucleotides, the CDR3 is TGTGCCACCAGCAGAGATAGGGTGTATTTT. Encoded protein: CATSRDRVYF. Supplemented by reference TRBV15 and TRBJ2-3, the full variable domain reads DAMVIQNPRYQVTQFGKPVTLSCSQTLNHNVMYWYQQKSSQAPKLLFHYYDKDFNNEADTPDNFQSRRPNTSFCFLDIRSPGLGDTAMYLCATSRDRVYFGPGTRLTVL.

There are many counts of this clonotype. The gene calls are TRBV20-1 and TRBJ2-4; weak D call: TRBD2 (6 bases). This CDR3 contains 15 residues. Trimming removed 0 bases at V and 8 bases at J, with 17 bases between. Per germline, CDR1 DFQATT and CDR2 SNEGSKA (reference sequence). CDR3 region: CSARDVADTFDIQYF. CDR3 nucleotide sequence: TGCAGTGCTAGAGACGTAGCGGATACTTTTGACATTCAGTACTTC.

There are a few counts of this clonotype. The chain recombines TRBV12-3 or TRBV12-4 with TRBJ2-5, with 8 bases fitting TRBD1. The CDR3 consists of 14 residues. The J segment lost 7 bases and the V segment lost 8 bases, leaving 12 bases of the junction unmatched. CDR3 sequence: CASLRTGKGGTQYF. Written as DNA, the CDR3 is TGTGCCAGCCTAAGGACAGGGAAGGGAGGGACCCAGTACTTC.

The CDR3 spells CASSLAGPSTGELFF. Here the CDR3 DNA reads TGTGCCAGCAGTTTAGCAGGGCCGTCCACCGGGGAGCTGTTTTTT. This chain connects TRBV28 to TRBJ2-2, with D possibly TRBD1 on 5 matching bases. V dropped 2 bases and J dropped 4 bases, with 11 bases sitting between them. The CDR3 is made up of 15 amino acids. Germline V gene data show CDR1 as MDHEN and CDR2 as SYDVKM.

This clonotype was detected a few times. This rearrangement joins TRBV7-9 to TRBJ2-7; the D gene is possibly TRBD1 (5 bases). Trimming cost V 5 bases and J 4 bases, with 15 bases left between them. The germline V gene encodes CDR1 SEHNR and CDR2 FQNEAQ (reference sequence). The CDR3 is 14 amino acids. DNA of the CDR3: TGTGCCAGCAGCCCTGAGACAGCCTGGTACGAGCAGTACGTC. Its translation is CASSPETAWYEQYV.

This clonotype was seen ten or more times. The chain links TRBV7-9 to TRBJ1-6; D is uncertain. The CDR3 runs to 14 residues. Trimming took 1 base from V and 7 from J, leaving 8 bases between them. From germline, CDR1 is SEHNR and CDR2 FQNEAQ (reference sequence). The CDR3 region is CASSLGVGNSPLHF. The CDR3 DNA follows: TGTGCCAGCAGCTTAGGGGTGGGGAATTCACCCCTCCACTTT.

This clonotype occurred many times. V is TRBV18 and J is TRBJ1-6; 8 bases match TRBD1. This CDR3 comprises 14 residues. The germline gives CDR1 KGHSH, CDR2 LQKENI. The V gene end was trimmed by 5 bases and the J gene end by 9 bases; junction bases not matched to a gene: 6. CDR3 nucleotide sequence: TGTGCCAGCTCATCCGGGACAGGTAGTTCACCCCTCCACTTT. This gives the protein CASSSGTGSSPLHF.

In its sample, this clonotype was seen many times. The chain carries TRBV7-3 and TRBJ2-3; D is perhaps TRBD2 (7 bases). V was cut by 3 bases and J by 6 bases, with 16 bases left in between. The CDR3 consists of 15 residues. Germline assignment: CDR1 SGHTA and CDR2 FQGTGA. CDR3 sequence reads: CASSLAGAFADTQYF. DNA for the CDR3: TGTGCCAGCAGCTTGGCGGGGGCGTTCGCGGATACGCAGTATTTT.

On this clonotype itself: This may be a read error: a much more frequent sequence differs by one nucleotide. The rearrangement links TRBV3-1 to TRBJ1-6, with D possibly matching TRBD1 (5 bases). The length of the CDR3 is 13 residues. Germline assignment: CDR1 LGHDT and CDR2 YNNKEL (reference sequence). In nucleotides, the CDR3 is TGTGCCAGCAGCCGAGGGGTGTGGGGACCCATCCACTTT. This translates into CASSRGVWGPIHF.

This clonotype appeared many times. In nucleotides, the CDR3 is TGCAGTGCTAGCCCGGACAGGGCGGGAAGTCAGCCCCAGCATTTT. Protein: CSASPDRAGSQPQHF. J is TRBJ1-5 and V is TRBV20-1; TRBD1 agrees at 8 bases. The CDR3 extends over 15 amino acids. V dropped 3 bases and J dropped 6; count of bases not matched to a gene: 10. Germline V gives CDR1 DFQATT, CDR2 SNEGSKA (reference sequence).